This TCR beta chain comes out of a study of post-analysis software for immune sequencing data. CDR1 and CDR2 (germline): SGHRS, YFSETQ. After removal of 5 bases from V and 5 bases from J, the junction contained 14 bases not matched to a gene. The CDR3 covers 16 residues. Included in the TCR beta cDNA libraries were unique molecular identifiers. Out of 1 to 10 million T cells, a few hundred thousand cDNA molecules were generated. TCRdb processed the PCR reads anew with MiXCR; each CDR3 protein has one entry. The sample gives 750,000 to 950,000 distinct CDR3 sequences, roughly half of which show up once; under 6% is in the top ten. This clonotype was picked up one time. Its antigen is not identified. Study-wide results and limits: There was significantly lower normalized Chao1 diversity in multiple sclerosis patients than in controls. Patients had higher frequencies than controls of about five TRBV segments, including TRBV5-6, TRBV5-1 and TRBV20-1. Samples from one preparation batch, clustered by F measure, grouped strongly together.

The receptor's source is a girl under 18 with multiple sclerosis. The V call is TRBV5-1, the J call TRBJ2-3; 7 positions agree with TRBD2. Material for sequencing was blood. The CDR3 DNA is TGCGCCAGCAGTATGATACTAGCGACTATCGGAGATACGCAGTATTTT. This sequence encodes CASSMILATIGDTQYF.